This T cell receptor (beta chain) comes out of a study of blood T cell repertoires in COVID-19. Germline loops: CDR1 SGHAT, CDR2 FQNNGV. The CDR3 length is 14 residues. V was clipped by 0 bases and J by 4 bases, with 9 bases between them. The protocol was immunoSEQ multiplex PCR, while the TCRdb copy is restricted to in-frame clones and leaves out a portion. The table shows roughly 420,000 clones, with more than 75% occurring only once. The sample was PBMCs or T cells enriched from blood (not recorded which). The chain employs TRBV11-2 and TRBJ1-2, with D perhaps TRBD1 (6 bases). The TCR sequence derives from a woman aged 25 to 39 with acute COVID-19. CDR3 loop: CASSLDTGPYGYTF. In DNA, the CDR3 is TGTGCCAGCAGCTTAGATACAGGGCCCTATGGCTACACCTTC.